This record looks at one T cell receptor beta chain sequence and its context. This sequence may be a read error, since a much larger clone differs from it by one base. The CDR3 ends on some other residue instead of the conserved phenylalanine or tryptophan, so this is likely a read error. This sample was included in a study of T cell repertoires in cytomegalovirus infection. TCRdb processed the reads anew with MiXCR; each CDR3 protein has one entry. Counted here are about 200,000 distinct CDR3 sequences, 8.5% to 10% occurring once; the ten biggest clones make up approximately 4.2%. V was shortened by 4 bases and J by 6 bases, with 7 bases between the two germline ends. The germline V gene encodes CDR1 SGHDT and CDR2 YYEEEE. The CDR3 is 12 amino acids.

The chain is built from TRBV5-6 and TRBJ2-2; the D gene is possibly TRBD2 (6 bases). The origin of this receptor is a human donor in good health (CMV status not recorded). Some clones in this sample may be carry-over from other donors' samples. Sample: PBMCs. DNA of the CDR3: TGTGCCAGCAGCGGAGGGGCCGGGGAGCTGTTTTTA. It encodes CASSGGAGELFL.